Presented here are 9 T cell receptor beta chains from one specimen sequenced in a study of shared clonotypes between healthy human individuals. Repertoires were generated with immunoSEQ multiplex PCR, while TCRdb's copy carries only in-frame clones and drops some. The sample gives 450,000 to 600,000 clones, around 80% of which show up once; approximately 12% is in the top ten. What was sequenced was PBMCs. The receptors derive from a woman between 40 and 50 years old in good health. Some clones in this sample may be carry-over from other donors' samples.

V and J are TRBV28 and TRBJ2-5; D is ambiguous. V was clipped by 7 bases and J by 3 bases, with 12 bases between them. Per germline, CDR1 MDHEN and CDR2 SYDVKM. The CDR3 is 13 residues long. CDR3 nucleotide sequence: TGTGCCAGCATCGCCTCGTTGGAAGAGACCCAGTACTTC. Its protein product is CASIASLEETQYF.

The chain couples TRBV6-1 to TRBJ2-7; TRBD2 aligns across 10 bases. J lost 7 bases, V lost 4 bases, and 7 bases had no gene match. The CDR3 consists of 14 residues. Per the germline V gene, CDR1 is MNHNS and CDR2 is SASEGT. The CDR3 DNA is TGTGCCAGCAGTGGGAGCGGGAGGGCCTGGGAGCAGTACTTC. Translating gives CASSGSGRAWEQYF.

The chain is built from TRBV6-1 and TRBJ1-1; the D is unclear. The CDR3 is 14 amino acids. Trimming left V 1 base short and J 1 base short, with 7 bases between. CDR1 is MNHNS, CDR2 SASEGT, per germline. The CDR3, as DNA: TGTGCCAGCAGTGAAGGGCACAGGAACACTGAAGCTTTCTTT. Translating it yields CASSEGHRNTEAFF.

The V and J genes are TRBV18 and TRBJ2-2; D unresolved. The germline CDR1 and CDR2 sequences are KGHSH and LQKENI. This CDR3 spans 14 amino acids. The V end lost 6 bases, the J end lost 4 bases, and 12 bases lay between the germline ends. CDR3 in DNA: TGTGCCAGCTCGGAAGGACGGCGCACCGGGGAGCTGTTTTTT. Translating it yields CASSEGRRTGELFF.

Concerning this clone: Being one base from a much bigger clone, this may be a read error. V usage is TRBV5-1 and J usage is TRBJ2-5; D perhaps matches TRBD1 (5 bases). The CDR3 is 12 residues long. Germline assignment: CDR1 SGHRS and CDR2 YFSETQ. Trimming removed 8 bases at V and 5 bases at J, with 13 bases between. Here the CDR3 reads CASSGCTETQYF. CDR3 nucleotide sequence: TGCGCCAGTTCAGGGTGCACGGAGACCCAGTACTTC.

This chain links TRBV19 with TRBJ1-2; TRBD1 is a possible D gene (5 bases). V lost 6 bases to trimming and J lost 5 bases, with 19 bases between them. Germline CDR1 is LNHDA and CDR2 is SQIVND (reference sequence). There are 15 residues in the CDR3. CDR3 in DNA: TGTGCCAGTAGCAGAGCGGGGCGGGGGAATTATGGCTACACCTTC. Its protein product is CASSRAGRGNYGYTF.

The chain is built from TRBV10-2 and TRBJ2-1, with unresolved D. Trimming took 0 bases from V and 5 from J, leaving 14 bases between them. There are 16 residues in the CDR3. Germline V gives CDR1 WSHSY, CDR2 SAAADI. This CDR3 reads CASSESVTGPNNEQFF. The CDR3 region has the DNA TGCGCCAGCAGTGAGTCGGTCACCGGCCCGAACAATGAGCAGTTCTTC.

The chain combines TRBV28 with TRBJ1-2, with TRBD1 as a possible D gene (6 bases). The CDR3 extends over 16 amino acids. V lost 5 bases to trimming and J lost 7 bases, with 23 bases between them. Germline-derived CDR1 and CDR2 are MDHEN and SYDVKM. The CDR3 region is CASSPYWTASTSGYTF. CDR3 in DNA: TGTGCCAGCAGTCCATACTGGACAGCTTCGACGAGTGGCTACACCTTC.

The genes are TRBV28 and TRBJ1-2; D is ambiguous. From germline, CDR1 is MDHEN and CDR2 SYDVKM. V was cut by 3 bases and J by 7 bases, with 12 bases left in between. This CDR3 has 13 amino acids. CDR3 protein: CASSFISLPGYTF. The CDR3 nucleotides read TGTGCCAGCAGTTTTATTTCTTTACCTGGCTACACCTTC.